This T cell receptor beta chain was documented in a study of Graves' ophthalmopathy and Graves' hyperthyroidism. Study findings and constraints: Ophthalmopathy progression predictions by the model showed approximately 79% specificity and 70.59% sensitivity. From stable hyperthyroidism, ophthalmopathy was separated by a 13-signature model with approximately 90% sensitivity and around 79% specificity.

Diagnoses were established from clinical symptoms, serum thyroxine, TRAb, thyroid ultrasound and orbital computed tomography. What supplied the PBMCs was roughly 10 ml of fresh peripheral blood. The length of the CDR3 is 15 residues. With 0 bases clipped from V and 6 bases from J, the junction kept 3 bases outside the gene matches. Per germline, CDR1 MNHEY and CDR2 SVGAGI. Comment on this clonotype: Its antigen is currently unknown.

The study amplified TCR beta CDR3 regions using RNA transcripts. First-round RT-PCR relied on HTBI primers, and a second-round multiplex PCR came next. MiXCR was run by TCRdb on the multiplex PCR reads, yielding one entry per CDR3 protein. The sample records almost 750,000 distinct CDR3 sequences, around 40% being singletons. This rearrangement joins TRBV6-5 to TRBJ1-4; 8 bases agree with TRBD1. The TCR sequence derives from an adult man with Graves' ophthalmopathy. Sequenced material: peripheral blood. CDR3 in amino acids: CASSYSSGGDEKLFF. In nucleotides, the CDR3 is TGTGCCAGCAGTTACTCGTCAGGGGGCGATGAAAAACTGTTTTTT.